The 26 T cell receptor beta chains below were found in one sample sequenced in a study of cytomegalovirus exposure and HLA in healthy donors. A multiplex PCR was run with 60 Vbeta primers and 13 Jbeta primers. The method was immunoSEQ multiplex PCR; TCRdb's version includes in-frame clones alone and lacks a portion of them. The sample consists of under 150,000 clones, 80% of them appearing once. The material sequenced was PBMCs. These receptors were collected from a man aged 30 to 45 in good health and CMV-seronegative.

This chain links TRBV5-1 with TRBJ1-1; TRBD1 agrees at 9 bases. After removal of 6 bases from V and 5 bases from J, the junction contained 11 bases not matched to a gene. This CDR3 has 15 amino acids. Germline loops: CDR1 SGHRS, CDR2 YFSETQ. The CDR3 DNA follows: TGCGCCAGCACCGAGGACAGGGGTGTGGAAACTGAAGCTTTCTTT. This encodes CASTEDRGVETEAFF.

In its sample, this clone was seen a few times. One junction end does not reproduce the germline sequence, and a read error may be involved. CDR3 coding DNA: TGTTCCAGCAGCTCAGGACAGTCGGGCTACCCCTTC. It specifies CSSSSGQSGYPF. The chain employs TRBV7-9 and TRBJ1-2, with D maybe TRBD1 (6 bases). Germline assignment: CDR1 SEHNR and CDR2 FQNEAQ (reference sequence). CDR3 length equals 12 residues.

This sequence joins TRBV10-2 and TRBJ2-5; 8 bases are a match to TRBD1. The J call is doubtful: the DNA matches TRBJ2-7 better. CDR1 WSHSY and CDR2 SAAADI come from the germline V gene. This CDR3 has 17 amino acids. The CDR3 DNA follows: TGCGCCAGCAGTGAGTTGGGACATACAGGGGGCTCCTACGAGCAGTACTTC. This translates into CASSELGHTGGSYEQYF.

V usage is TRBV7-9 and J usage is TRBJ2-2; D is undetermined. This CDR3 contains 12 residues. Germline V gene lookup returns CDR1 SEHNR and CDR2 FQNEAQ (reference sequence). The CDR3 here is CVSRPGYGELFF. The CDR3 DNA reads TGTGTAAGCCGCCCTGGTTACGGGGAGCTGTTTTTT. Drawing the rest from reference TRBV7-9 and TRBJ2-2, the complete variable domain is DTGVSQNPRHKITKRGQNVTFRCDPISEHNRLYWYRQTLGQGPEFLTYFQNEAQLEKSRLLSDRFSAERPKGSFSTLEIQRTEQGDSAMYLCVSRPGYGELFFGEGSRLTVL.

The J gene is TRBJ1-1, the V gene TRBV27; D is possibly TRBD1 (6 bases). CDR1 and CDR2 from the germline V gene are MNHEY and SMNVEV (reference sequence). The V end lost 6 bases, the J end lost 6 bases, and 14 bases lay between the germline ends. CDR3 length: 13 amino acids. CDR3 coding DNA: TGTGCCAGCAGCGCGGGGGGGGGCCCTGAAGCTTTCTTT. It yields the protein CASSAGGGPEAFF.

This sequence joins TRBV19 and TRBJ2-1; D remains ambiguous. Germline lookup yields CDR1 LNHDA and CDR2 SQIVND (reference sequence). There are 11 residues in the CDR3. V gave up 5 bases and J gave up 6 bases, with 5 bases separating them. The CDR3 DNA reads as TGTGCCAGTAGTCTAACCAATGAGCAGTTCTTC. Translation gives CASSLTNEQFF.

This clone has more than one count but fewer than ten. The chain recombines TRBV11-3 with TRBJ2-5; TRBD2 aligns across 14 bases. Germline assignment: CDR1 SGHNT and CDR2 YENEEA. The CDR3 covers 17 residues. V dropped 5 bases and J dropped 5; count of bases not matched to a gene: 10. Here the CDR3 reads CASSPGLAGGSGETQYF. CDR3 DNA sequence: TGTGCCAGCAGCCCCGGACTAGCGGGAGGATCTGGGGAGACCCAGTACTTC.

This sequence joins TRBV5-4 and TRBJ1-4; no clear D. The CDR3 spans 11 residues. Germline V gene sequence: CDR1 SGHNT, CDR2 YYREEE (reference sequence). Trimming took 1 base from V and 8 from J, leaving 3 bases between them. The CDR3 loop is CASSLLEKLFF. CDR3 coding DNA: TGTGCCAGCAGCTTGTTAGAAAAACTGTTTTTT.

The J gene is TRBJ2-2, the V gene TRBV5-6; 11 bases map to TRBD1. Trimming took 4 bases from V and 7 from J; bases not matched to a gene: 6. CDR1 is SGHDT and CDR2 is YYEEEE in the germline V gene. The CDR3 has 15 residues. CDR3 in amino acids: CASSPGTGGSGELFF. As DNA, the CDR3 is TGTGCCAGCAGCCCAGGGACAGGGGGAAGCGGGGAGCTGTTTTTT.

With regard to this clone: The junction and the germline gene differ at one end; a read error may be behind it. J is TRBJ1-5 and V is TRBV7-2, with TRBD1 as a possible D gene (5 bases). CDR1 is SGHTA and CDR2 is FQGNSA in the germline V gene. CDR3 length equals 14 residues. The CDR3 nucleotides read TGTGCCAGCAGCCCCCGACAGAGCAATCAGCCCCAGAATTTT. Its translation: CASSPRQSNQPQNF.

This clone was picked up a small number of times. The CDR3 DNA follows: TGTGCCAGCTCAACAACGGAGGTTACAGGGGGCGAAGCTTTCTTT. Translated: CASSTTEVTGGEAFF. The V call is TRBV18, the J call TRBJ1-1; 9 bases align to TRBD1. Germline V gives CDR1 KGHSH, CDR2 LQKENI. The trim removed 5 bases at V and 8 bases at J, leaving 12 bases unmatched. This CDR3 has 15 amino acids.

The chain is built from TRBV5-8 and TRBJ1-3; D not resolved. Germline V gene data show CDR1 as SGHTS and CDR2 as YDEGEE. The V end was cut by 0 bases, the J end by 4 bases, with 14 bases between. The CDR3 has 16 amino acids. In DNA form, the CDR3 reads TGTGCCAGCAGCTTGGACCGGGGTCTTATCGGAAACACCATATATTTT. Encoded protein: CASSLDRGLIGNTIYF.

The chain carries TRBV13 and TRBJ2-1; 7 nucleotides agree with TRBD2. With 5 bases clipped from V and 5 bases from J, the junction kept 15 bases outside the gene matches. CDR3 length equals 17 residues. Germline V gene lookup returns CDR1 PRHDT and CDR2 FYEKMQ (reference sequence). The CDR3 protein is CASSPQAPQGGDNEQFF. In DNA, the CDR3 is TGTGCCAGCAGCCCCCAGGCCCCCCAGGGAGGGGACAATGAGCAGTTCTTC.

The chain is built from TRBV28 and TRBJ2-7; 10 nucleotides align to TRBD1. The CDR3 consists of 14 residues. The germline V gene encodes CDR1 MDHEN and CDR2 SYDVKM. J lost 3 bases, V lost 6 bases, and 5 bases had no gene match. The CDR3 here is CASSATGGGYEQYF. DNA for the CDR3: TGTGCCAGCAGCGCGACAGGGGGCGGCTACGAGCAGTACTTC.

This chain uses TRBV28 with TRBJ1-2; 9 bases line up with TRBD1. The CDR3 has 14 amino acids. With V trimmed by 1 base and J by 8 bases, 5 bases remained unmatched. CDR1 is MDHEN and CDR2 is SYDVKM in the germline V gene. CDR3 region: CASSLYGTGHGYTF. CDR3 DNA: TGTGCCAGCAGTTTATATGGGACAGGGCACGGCTACACCTTC.

The rearrangement uses TRBV10-3 and TRBJ2-1; TRBD2 agrees at 8 bases. The trim removed 6 bases at V and 2 bases at J, leaving 3 bases unmatched. This CDR3 contains 14 residues. Germline CDR1 ENHRY, CDR2 SYGVKD. In nucleotides, the CDR3 is TGTGCCATCAGAACTAGCGGCACCTACAATGAGCAGTTCTTC. Amino acid sequence: CAIRTSGTYNEQFF.

This clone has just a few counts. This chain links TRBV19 with TRBJ1-1, with D possibly being TRBD1 (5 bases). V was clipped by 3 bases and J by 0 bases, with 8 bases between them. The germline V gene has CDR1 LNHDA and CDR2 SQIVND (reference sequence). The CDR3 is 14 amino acids. The CDR3, as DNA: TGTGCCAGTAGTATGGGGGGAATGAACACTGAAGCTTTCTTT. The encoded protein is CASSMGGMNTEAFF.

The chain carries TRBV7-8 and TRBJ2-7; 9 bases are a match to TRBD1. Germline assignment: CDR1 SGHVS and CDR2 FQNEAQ. V dropped 5 bases and J dropped 3; count of bases not matched to a gene: 8. CDR3 length equals 15 residues. CDR3 residues: CASSASQGAVYEQYF. The CDR3 region has the DNA TGTGCCAGCAGCGCCTCACAGGGGGCAGTCTACGAGCAGTACTTC.

CDR3: CASSLLAGVSQYEQYF. DNA for the CDR3: TGTGCCAGCAGCCTACTAGCGGGAGTGTCTCAGTACGAGCAGTACTTC. The chain employs TRBV5-6 and TRBJ2-7; 11 bases are shared with TRBD2. CDR1 is SGHDT and CDR2 is YYEEEE in the germline V gene. The CDR3 is 16 residues long. V shed 4 bases and J 4 bases; nucleotides not matched to a gene: 10.

The gene calls are TRBV11-2 and TRBJ1-1; TRBD1 aligns across 10 bases. Trimming removed 0 bases from V and 5 bases from J; junction bases left unmatched: 6. CDR1 is SGHAT and CDR2 is FQNNGV in the germline V gene. The CDR3 runs 16 residues. The DNA of the CDR3 is TGTGCCAGCAGCTTAGAAAGGACAGGGGGAAGAACTGAAGCTTTCTTT. This codes for CASSLERTGGRTEAFF.

This clone came up once. The rearrangement links TRBV10-3 to TRBJ2-2, with 8 bases that match TRBD1. This CDR3 region has 15 residues. Trimming cost V 10 bases and J 3 bases; bases outside gene matches: 10. Per the germline V gene, CDR1 is ENHRY and CDR2 is SYGVKD. The DNA for the CDR3 is TGTGCCACCTCAACGACAGGGGTGCACACCGGGGAGCTGTTTTTT. Its protein product is CATSTTGVHTGELFF.

The genes are TRBV5-1 and TRBJ1-2; weak D call: TRBD1 (6 bases). Germline CDR1 and CDR2: SGHRS and YFSETQ. The CDR3 has 16 residues. The V and J ends lost 0 bases and 4 bases respectively, with 16 bases between them. This chain's CDR3 is CASSLARGGQSYGYTF. In nucleotides, the CDR3 is TGCGCCAGCAGCTTGGCCCGCGGGGGGCAGAGCTATGGCTACACCTTC.

This chain uses TRBV27 with TRBJ2-7; D unresolved. The germline gives CDR1 MNHEY, CDR2 SMNVEV (reference sequence). The CDR3 runs to 14 residues. V lost 6 bases and J lost 4, with 16 bases in between. CDR3 sequence reads: CASRRGTILYEQYF. Here the CDR3 DNA reads TGTGCCAGCAGGAGAGGTACAATCTTATACGAGCAGTACTTC.

The rearrangement uses TRBV28 and TRBJ2-1; tentatively, D is TRBD1 (6 bases). V was shortened by 9 bases and J by 8 bases, with 11 bases between the two germline ends. Germline V lookup: CDR1 MDHEN, CDR2 SYDVKM. This CDR3 region has 11 residues. CDR3 in DNA: TGTGCCAGTACTACAGGGTATGAGCAGTTCTTC. Protein: CASTTGYEQFF.

The chain is built from TRBV18 and TRBJ2-7; 10 bases align to TRBD2. V lost 2 bases and J lost 2; bases outside the gene matches: 3. The CDR3 sequence is 15 residues long. Germline V gives CDR1 KGHSH, CDR2 LQKENI. The CDR3 region has the DNA TGTGCCAGCTCACCAGGGACTAGCGCAACCTACGAGCAGTACTTC. It translates to CASSPGTSATYEQYF.

The rearrangement links TRBV7-2 to TRBJ1-1; D is undetermined. V lost 1 base to trimming and J lost 2 bases, with 11 bases between them. The CDR3 is made up of 15 amino acids. Germline values: CDR1 SGHTA, CDR2 FQGNSA. The DNA of the CDR3 is TGTGCCAGCAGCTTAGTGACCCAGGCCAACACTGAAGCTTTCTTT. It translates to CASSLVTQANTEAFF.